The clone carrying this T cell receptor (beta chain) was seen at least ten times. Its antigen is currently unknown. The sample is drawn from a study of early T cells in non-severe SARS-CoV-2 infection. Study context: Sequencing of unsorted whole blood was done on bulk RNA, leaving chains unpaired.

Unique molecular identifiers were affixed to single, distinct cDNA molecules. A single record per CDR3 protein comes from TCRdb applying MiXCR to the 5' RACE reads. The table records under 85,000 distinct CDR3 sequences, 14% to 15% of them present only once. The study, taken as a whole, reports: Anti-spike CD8 specificities were favored by VDJdb matching, whose results missed private and CD4 specificities.

This receptor was identified in an adult who was a healthcare worker with PCR-confirmed SARS-CoV-2 infection or an uninfected control (not recorded which). The sequenced material came from whole blood.

CDR3 loop: CASSREQNTEAFF. The CDR3 nucleotides are TGTGCCAGCTCACGGGAACAGAACACTGAAGCTTTCTTT. The chain combines TRBV18 with TRBJ1-1; D remains ambiguous. This CDR3 has 13 residues. Germline-derived CDR1 and CDR2 are KGHSH and LQKENI. Trimming took 4 bases from V and 1 from J, leaving 7 bases between them.